This TCR beta chain originates from a study of T cells in tuberculosis. Study-level background: IGRA-negative adolescents, IGRA-positive adolescents with latent tuberculosis and adults with active tuberculosis formed this South African cohort.

On this clone: The antigen remains unidentified.

Study-wide results and caveats: Active tuberculosis cases were adults; controls were adolescents.

The germline V gene encodes CDR1 SGHVS and CDR2 FNYEAQ. The CDR3 extends over 13 amino acids. Trimming took 5 bases from V and 4 from J, leaving 12 bases between them. Measured with immunoSEQ multiplex PCR; TCRdb has only the in-frame clones, and not every one. The sample has tens of thousands of clones; around 93% are singletons. The chain recombines TRBV7-6 with TRBJ2-7; D not resolved. The clonotype originates from a donor aged 10 to 29 with latent tuberculosis or without tuberculosis infection. Some clones in this sample may be carry-over from other donors' samples. Sequenced sample: PBMCs. The CDR3 bases are TGTGCCAGCAGCGCCACGCCGCGGTACGAGCAGTACTTC. It encodes CASSATPRYEQYF.